This T cell receptor (beta chain) stems from a study of spatial heterogeneity in lung cancer (dated by TCRdb to the late 2010s). In terms of the full investigation: Beta-chain transcripts were consistently detected in greater numbers than alpha-chain transcripts, which likely reflected higher beta-chain transcript abundance. TCR transcript counts in tumor regions correlated strongly with a T cell transcriptional module score from matched bulk RNA-seq. Both alpha and beta chains were TCR-sequenced in approximately 220 tumor regions, roughly 70 matched nontumor lung samples and around 54 PBMC samples obtained at surgery. In non-small cell lung cancer, the study made a quantitative comparison of TCR alpha and beta repertoires among multiple tumor regions, matched nontumor lung and blood. In the raw uncorrected reads, each unique combination of TCR and UMI appeared on average more than ten times. Nonsynonymous mutation counts, determined by whole-exome sequencing of tumor tissue, were related to features of the TCR repertoire. Points the paper makes about the study in general: Estimated TCR-seq coverage of tumor T cells was only roughly 7% for alpha chains and 13% for beta chains. Additional single-cell paired TCR alpha and beta sequencing was considered necessary to confirm, at a functional level, the hypothesis that regional TCRs recognize regional mutations. The tumor nonsynonymous mutation count correlated with the number of expanded alpha and beta TCRs within the tumor. The count of ubiquitous expanded TCRs correlated with the count of ubiquitous nonsynonymous mutations, and the count of regional expanded TCRs correlated with the count of regional nonsynonymous mutations.

The time point tag for this specimen amounts to: sample taken at primary tumor resection. Samples were obtained from roughly 72 patients with early-stage, untreated non-small cell lung cancer from the lung TRACERx cohort. For TCR sequencing, whole RNA was extracted from tumor and nontumor lung tissue, or from cryopreserved PBMC samples, and no cell sorting was done. Only patients with enough RNA available from two or more tumor regions were chosen for TCR sequencing. Before selection, tumor and adjacent nontumor lung specimens were reviewed by a lung pathologist. This clonotype was picked up many times. Its antigen is unknown. Base qualities are not provided; no much larger clone lies one nucleotide away. From cysteine to phenylalanine, the CDR3 is 17 amino acids long. The only DNA kept is the CDR3, 51 bases in frame from the first base. CDR1 and CDR2, looked up from the germline V gene, are SGHTA and FQGNSA. V gives up 5 bases and J gives up 1 base, and the segment between their germline ends measures 17 bases.

Library preparation used 5' RACE. TCRdb lists the instrument as NextSeq 500. To allow correction of PCR and sequencing errors, the TCR library protocol tagged every TCR cDNA molecule with a unique molecular identifier. The source study handled its data this way. Decombinator tools were used for TCR identification, UMI-based error correction and CDR3 extraction. Expanded TCRs were defined as those above a frequency of 2 per 1,000, corresponding to the top 1% of the tumor frequency distribution. Expanded tumor TCRs statistically deemed absent (corrected P<0.05) from at least one tumor region were classed as regional, and all other expanded tumor TCRs were classed as ubiquitous. Renyi diversity was computed with the R vegan package after each repertoire had been subsampled 100 times to 5,000 TCRs. CDR3 similarity networks were constructed using string-kernel similarity of amino acid triplets, with links drawn between CDR3s whose pairwise similarity was above 0.82. TCRdb ran its own pipeline on the public reads, namely fastp trimming at Q25 and MiXCR clone calling, and kept in-frame beta chains. All rows with the same CDR3 protein become a single entry with the most common DNA and genes. Here the V and J calls rest on TCRdb's processing, not on the authors' analysis. This sample has under 15,000 distinct CDR3 sequences in its table, and less than 6.5% of those were observed once. 11% of the sample rests with the top ten.

This chain joins TRBV7-2 to TRBJ2-2, with TRBD1 perhaps the D gene, on 6 matching bases. The sequences come from lung tumor tissue, collected at surgery. The sequence was obtained from a female donor with early-stage non-small cell lung cancer. The CDR3: CASSRRGTNLNTGELFF. The bases are TGTGCCAGCAGCCGCAGGGGAACGAACTTGAACACCGGGGAGCTGTTTTTT. Extended through the reference TRBV7-2 and TRBJ2-2 proteins, this CDR3 yields the full variable domain: GAGVSQSPSNKVTEKGKDVELRCDPISGHTALYWYRQSLGQGLEFLIYFQGNSAPDKSGLPSDRFSAERTGGSVSTLTIQRTQQEDSAVYLCASSRRGTNLNTGELFFGEGSRLTVL.